These T cell receptor beta chains were read from a single sample in a study of blood T cell repertoires in COVID-19. Sequenced by immunoSEQ multiplex PCR; TCRdb stores in-frame clones only, minus some. The sample yields approximately 530,000 clones, 85% to 90% seen once. The sample comprised peripheral blood. The source of these receptors is a woman in her forties or fifties with COVID-19, enrolled during active disease. Each CDR3 is given with its conserved first and last residue. The D gene is left open where the match is weak. Rows may omit the clone size; those that give it use once, few, many or a size class.

abundance: NA; d_gene: TRBD1; v_gene: TRBV10-1; j_gene: TRBJ2-3; CDR3aa: CASSTGVGSDTQYF; CDR3nt: TGCGCCAGCAGTACAGGGGTAGGCTCAGATACGCAGTATTTT
abundance: NA; d_gene: NA; v_gene: TRBV9; j_gene: TRBJ1-3; CDR3aa: CASSEIGTTGNTIYF; CDR3nt: TGTGCCAGCAGCGAGATCGGCACTACTGGAAACACCATATATTTT
abundance: once; d_gene: TRBD1; v_gene: TRBV5-5; j_gene: TRBJ1-3; CDR3aa: CASSFDPGTENTIYF; CDR3nt: TGTGCCAGCAGCTTTGACCCCGGGACAGAGAACACCATATATTTT
abundance: NA; d_gene: TRBD1; v_gene: TRBV5-1; j_gene: TRBJ1-3; CDR3aa: CASSADRVYSGNTIYF; CDR3nt: TGCGCCAGCAGCGCCGACAGGGTTTACTCTGGAAACACCATATATTTT
abundance: NA; d_gene: TRBD2; v_gene: TRBV9; j_gene: TRBJ2-5; CDR3aa: CASSVDAGGPETQYF; CDR3nt: TGTGCCAGCAGCGTAGATGCGGGGGGGCCTGAGACCCAGTACTTC
abundance: NA; d_gene: TRBD1; v_gene: TRBV12-5; j_gene: TRBJ2-3; CDR3aa: CASGPRQGDTQYF; CDR3nt: TGTGCTAGTGGTCCCCGACAGGGCGATACGCAGTATTTT
abundance: NA; d_gene: NA; v_gene: TRBV7-2; j_gene: TRBJ1-2; CDR3aa: CASSSTNYGYTF; CDR3nt: TGTGCCAGCAGCTCAACTAACTATGGCTACACCTTC
abundance: few; d_gene: TRBD1; v_gene: TRBV7-9; j_gene: TRBJ1-5; CDR3aa: CASGQGENQPQHF; CDR3nt: TGTGCCAGCGGACAGGGGGAGAATCAGCCCCAGCATTTT
abundance: NA; d_gene: NA; v_gene: TRBV5-5; j_gene: TRBJ1-2; CDR3aa: CASSVGGASYGYTF; CDR3nt: TGTGCCAGCAGTGTGGGAGGCGCTTCCTATGGCTACACCTTC
abundance: NA; d_gene: NA; v_gene: TRBV28; j_gene: TRBJ2-3; CDR3aa: CASSPPQTDTQYF; CDR3nt: TGTGCCAGCAGCCCACCACAGACAGATACGCAGTATTTT
abundance: NA; d_gene: TRBD2; v_gene: TRBV15; j_gene: TRBJ2-7; CDR3aa: CATSRSGGRIYEQYF; CDR3nt: TGTGCCACCAGCAGGAGCGGGGGGCGTATCTACGAGCAGTACTTC
abundance: NA; d_gene: NA; v_gene: TRBV11-3; j_gene: TRBJ1-5; CDR3aa: CASSQRAYSNQPQHF; CDR3nt: TGTGCCAGCAGCCAGAGGGCTTATAGCAATCAGCCCCAGCATTTT
abundance: NA; d_gene: NA; v_gene: TRBV3-1/TRBV3-2; j_gene: TRBJ1-4; CDR3aa: CASSQGTGKEKLFF; CDR3nt: TGTGCCAGCAGCCAGGGAACAGGGAAGGAAAAACTGTTTTTT
abundance: NA; d_gene: TRBD1; v_gene: TRBV29-1; j_gene: TRBJ2-5; CDR3aa: CSVVGLDRGIPETQYF; CDR3nt: TGCAGCGTTGTGGGACTCGACAGGGGGATCCCAGAGACCCAGTACTTC
abundance: NA; d_gene: NA; v_gene: TRBV6-1; j_gene: TRBJ1-1; CDR3aa: CASRSQVEAFF; CDR3nt: TGTGCCAGCAGATCTCAGGTTGAAGCTTTCTTT
abundance: NA; d_gene: NA; v_gene: TRBV6-6; j_gene: TRBJ2-6; CDR3aa: CASSYFISSGANVLTF; CDR3nt: TGTGCCAGCAGTTACTTCATTAGCTCTGGGGCCAACGTCCTGACTTTC
abundance: NA; d_gene: NA; v_gene: TRBV11-2; j_gene: TRBJ1-2; CDR3aa: CASTPPGGFVYTF; CDR3nt: TGTGCCAGCACCCCCCCTGGGGGGTTTGTCTACACCTTC
abundance: NA; d_gene: TRBD1; v_gene: TRBV3-1/TRBV3-2; j_gene: TRBJ2-5; CDR3aa: CASSRTGPQFQETQYF; CDR3nt: TGTGCCAGCAGCCGGACAGGGCCTCAGTTCCAAGAGACCCAGTACTTC
abundance: NA; d_gene: TRBD1; v_gene: TRBV5-6; j_gene: TRBJ2-7; CDR3aa: CASTDRGRSYEQYF; CDR3nt: TGTGCCAGCACGGACAGGGGTCGTTCCTACGAGCAGTACTTC
abundance: NA; d_gene: TRBD1; v_gene: TRBV3-1/TRBV3-2; j_gene: TRBJ1-1; CDR3aa: CASSQKGTGDLAEAFF; CDR3nt: TGTGCCAGCAGCCAAAAGGGGACAGGGGATCTTGCTGAAGCTTTCTTT
abundance: many; d_gene: NA; v_gene: TRBV29-1; j_gene: TRBJ1-1; CDR3aa: CSGEGVTGTEAFF; CDR3nt: TGCAGCGGCGAAGGAGTTACAGGGACTGAAGCTTTCTTT
abundance: NA; d_gene: NA; v_gene: TRBV7-2; j_gene: TRBJ2-3; CDR3aa: CASSLEARATDTQYF; CDR3nt: TGTGCCAGCAGCTTAGAGGCCAGGGCAACGGATACGCAGTATTTT
abundance: NA; d_gene: TRBD1; v_gene: TRBV24-1; j_gene: TRBJ1-5; CDR3aa: CATSDSGTGRYRPQHF; CDR3nt: TGTGCCACCAGTGACTCCGGGACAGGGAGGTACCGGCCCCAGCATTTT
abundance: NA; d_gene: NA; v_gene: TRBV29-1; j_gene: TRBJ1-2; CDR3aa: CSVDGGDYGYTF; CDR3nt: TGCAGCGTTGACGGCGGGGACTATGGCTACACCTTC
abundance: NA; d_gene: NA; v_gene: TRBV7-2; j_gene: TRBJ1-6; CDR3aa: CASSLWGGGNSPLHF; CDR3nt: TGTGCCAGCAGCTTATGGGGGGGTGGTAATTCACCCCTCCACTTT
abundance: NA; d_gene: TRBD1; v_gene: TRBV6-5; j_gene: TRBJ2-1; CDR3aa: CASSPGTGRGNEQFF; CDR3nt: TGTGCCAGCAGCCCCGGGACAGGCAGGGGCAATGAGCAGTTCTTC
abundance: once; d_gene: NA; v_gene: TRBV19; j_gene: TRBJ2-2; CDR3aa: CASSIDRWQGKTGELFF; CDR3nt: TGTGCCAGTAGTATAGATAGGTGGCAGGGTAAAACCGGGGAGCTGTTTTTT
abundance: NA; d_gene: NA; v_gene: TRBV9; j_gene: TRBJ2-5; CDR3aa: CASSSRVHGGETQYF; CDR3nt: TGTGCCAGCAGCTCTAGAGTTCACGGAGGAGAGACCCAGTACTTC
abundance: NA; d_gene: TRBD1; v_gene: TRBV20-1; j_gene: TRBJ2-3; CDR3aa: CSASLPGQASDTQYF; CDR3nt: TGCAGTGCTAGTCTGCCGGGACAGGCATCAGATACGCAGTATTTT
abundance: NA; d_gene: NA; v_gene: TRBV5-5; j_gene: TRBJ1-5; CDR3aa: CASSLHSYSNQPQHF; CDR3nt: TGTGCCAGCAGCTTGCACAGCTATAGCAATCAGCCCCAGCATTTT
abundance: few; d_gene: NA; v_gene: TRBV2; j_gene: TRBJ1-1; CDR3aa: CASNSMNTEAFF; CDR3nt: TGTGCCAGCAACAGTATGAACACTGAAGCTTTCTTT
abundance: NA; d_gene: NA; v_gene: TRBV6-5; j_gene: TRBJ2-2; CDR3aa: CASSHRVGTGELFF; CDR3nt: TGTGCCAGCAGCCACAGGGTTGGAACCGGGGAGCTGTTTTTT
abundance: NA; d_gene: NA; v_gene: TRBV4-1; j_gene: TRBJ1-5; CDR3aa: CASSQGMTVGNQPQHF; CDR3nt: TGCGCCAGCAGCCAAGGGATGACAGTGGGCAATCAGCCCCAGCATTTT
abundance: NA; d_gene: NA; v_gene: TRBV19; j_gene: TRBJ2-1; CDR3aa: CASSIAGYSYNEQFF; CDR3nt: TGTGCCAGTAGTATCGCAGGGTACTCCTACAATGAGCAGTTCTTC
abundance: NA; d_gene: TRBD2; v_gene: TRBV9; j_gene: TRBJ2-5; CDR3aa: CASSVGAGGPETQYF; CDR3nt: TGTGCCAGCAGCGTTGGGGCGGGGGGGCCAGAGACCCAGTACTTC
abundance: NA; d_gene: NA; v_gene: TRBV27; j_gene: TRBJ1-1; CDR3aa: CASSLGGRGQSEAFF; CDR3nt: TGTGCCAGCAGTTTAGGAGGGCGAGGCCAAAGCGAAGCTTTCTTT
abundance: NA; d_gene: NA; v_gene: TRBV27; j_gene: TRBJ2-3; CDR3aa: CASRRRGPSTDTQYF; CDR3nt: TGTGCCAGCAGAAGGCGGGGGCCCAGCACAGATACGCAGTATTTT
abundance: NA; d_gene: NA; v_gene: TRBV13; j_gene: TRBJ2-2; CDR3aa: CASSPSGRTGELFF; CDR3nt: TGTGCCAGCAGCCCAAGTGGCCGCACCGGGGAGCTGTTTTTT
abundance: NA; d_gene: NA; v_gene: TRBV11-1; j_gene: TRBJ2-1; CDR3aa: CASSPAGQLTGNEQFF; CDR3nt: TGTGCCAGCAGCCCCGCCGGGCAGCTCACGGGAAATGAGCAGTTCTTC
abundance: NA; d_gene: NA; v_gene: TRBV9; j_gene: TRBJ2-1; CDR3aa: CASSGGDQGGIREQFF; CDR3nt: TGTGCCAGCAGCGGAGGAGATCAGGGGGGTATTAGGGAGCAGTTCTTC
abundance: NA; d_gene: TRBD2; v_gene: TRBV7-7; j_gene: TRBJ2-1; CDR3aa: CASSLGRAGVNEQFF; CDR3nt: TGTGCCAGCAGCTTAGGCCGTGCGGGGGTGAATGAGCAGTTCTTC
abundance: NA; d_gene: NA; v_gene: TRBV6-5; j_gene: TRBJ2-7; CDR3aa: CASSTVSYEQYF; CDR3nt: TGTGCCAGCAGTACTGTCTCCTACGAGCAGTACTTC
abundance: NA; d_gene: TRBD1; v_gene: TRBV18; j_gene: TRBJ2-2; CDR3aa: CASSVGQPLNTGELFF; CDR3nt: TGTGCCAGCTCGGTGGGACAGCCTTTAAACACCGGGGAGCTGTTTTTT
abundance: NA; d_gene: TRBD1; v_gene: TRBV5-1; j_gene: TRBJ2-3; CDR3aa: CASSTQGADTDTQYF; CDR3nt: TGCGCCAGCAGCACTCAGGGGGCTGACACAGATACGCAGTATTTT
abundance: NA; d_gene: NA; v_gene: TRBV10-3; j_gene: TRBJ2-7; CDR3aa: CAISESMAEQYF; CDR3nt: TGTGCCATCAGTGAGTCGATGGCCGAGCAGTACTTC
abundance: NA; d_gene: TRBD1; v_gene: TRBV6-6; j_gene: TRBJ2-7; CDR3aa: CASSPGTGETYEQYF; CDR3nt: TGTGCCAGCAGTCCCGGGACAGGGGAAACCTACGAGCAGTACTTC
abundance: NA; d_gene: NA; v_gene: TRBV7-9; j_gene: TRBJ1-2; CDR3aa: CASSAAQGPSYGYTF; CDR3nt: TGTGCCAGCAGCGCAGCCCAGGGGCCCTCTTATGGCTACACCTTC
abundance: once; d_gene: TRBD2; v_gene: TRBV5-1; j_gene: TRBJ2-3; CDR3aa: CASSQRGSGGTDTQYF; CDR3nt: TGCGCCAGCAGCCAACGGGGTAGCGGGGGCACAGATACGCAGTATTTT
abundance: NA; d_gene: NA; v_gene: TRBV7-3; j_gene: TRBJ2-3; CDR3aa: CASSLTGGVSDTQYF; CDR3nt: TGTGCCAGCAGCTTAACGGGCGGGGTGTCCGATACGCAGTATTTT
abundance: NA; d_gene: TRBD1; v_gene: TRBV27; j_gene: TRBJ2-7; CDR3aa: CASRPLGQGAYEQYF; CDR3nt: TGTGCCAGCAGACCCTTGGGACAGGGGGCCTACGAGCAGTACTTC
abundance: NA; d_gene: TRBD1; v_gene: TRBV25-1; j_gene: TRBJ2-6; CDR3aa: CASSGQEGANVLTF; CDR3nt: TGTGCCAGCAGCGGACAGGAGGGGGCCAACGTCCTGACTTTC
abundance: NA; d_gene: NA; v_gene: TRBV4-1; j_gene: TRBJ1-1; CDR3aa: CASSQVRGPQTFF; CDR3nt: TGCGCCAGCAGCCAAGTTAGAGGGCCGCAGACTTTCTTT
abundance: once; d_gene: NA; v_gene: TRBV13; j_gene: TRBJ1-6; CDR3aa: CASSFQGYNSPLHF; CDR3nt: TGTGCCAGCAGCTTCCAGGGTTATAATTCACCCCTCCACTTT